This is a list of T cell receptor beta chains from one sample in a study of T cell responses to AZD1222 COVID-19 vaccine. Here immunoSEQ multiplex PCR was the method, and the copy in TCRdb shows in-frame clones only, minus some. The data hold tens of thousands of clones, with 70% to 90% observed a single time. The sequencing here drew on peripheral blood, taken 28 days after the second AZD1222 dose. The receptors come from an adult who received the AZD1222 COVID-19 vaccine. CDR3s include the opening cysteine and the closing phenylalanine or tryptophan.

TRBV28 | CASSYRGQPQHF
TRBV29-1 | CSVVGQSYGYTF
TRBV4-2 | CASSQVVTPADSPLHF
TRBV5-5 | CASSKTSQETQYF
TRBV3-1/TRBV3-2 | CASSWSASGRGAGELFF
TRBV6-5 | CASSTPPGLKETQYF
TRBV11-2 | CASSFRTAGYEQYF
TRBV19 | CASSYRTFPTEAFF
TRBV2 | CASLKDRTSNQPQHF
TRBV7-2 | CASSRRIRGTDTQYF
TRBV20-1 | CSARQSGEQYF
TRBV9 | CASSVVATGSTDTQYF
TRBV30 | CAWKDRANTEAFF
TRBV7-3 | CASSGGGSSYNEQFF
TRBV6-5 | CASKNSGGLNTEAFF
TRBV10-3 | CAISPGAGGVTEAFF
TRBV2 | CASNLQGLNQPQHF
TRBV7-8 | CASSQPGGRFLHNEQFF
TRBV7-9 | CASSLESGNQPQHF
TRBV7-8 | CASSPLTDALKGNTIYF
TRBV29-1 | CSVAVRQSQETQYF
TRBV11-3 | CASSPGWGDEQYF
TRBV5-1 | CASSQGAETQYF
TRBV20-1 | CSASPLGREETQYF
TRBV11-2 | CASSLGLAGETQYF
TRBV4-3 | CASSHLLGGEGEKLFF
TRBV5-4 | CASSLGGLNSGNTIYF
TRBV5-6 | CASSGRGGDTQYF
TRBV12-5 | CASGQTGAGGWSNQPQHF
TRBV23-1 | CASSQSPHLGALNSPLHF
TRBV6-1 | CASSEAFEQYF
TRBV19 | CASSIGGLAGGETQYF
TRBV6-2/TRBV6-3 | CASSSPPSGRDEQFF
TRBV7-2 | CASSLNRGNTEAFF
TRBV19 | CASSRRGQGDTGELFF
TRBV4-3 | CASSQDPARTDTQYF
TRBV2 | CASLGRQGADTQYF
TRBV23-1 | CASSRGRAYNEQFF
TRBV29-1 | CSVEEHRNYGYTF
TRBV12-5 | CASGLVTTGTYYADELFF
TRBV12-3/TRBV12-4 | CASSFSPQETQYF
TRBV16 | CASSSTEAFF
TRBV9 | CASSNALGAYNEQFF
TRBV7-8 | CASSPRDRSITEAFF
TRBV19 | CASSLRTGRDTDTQYF
TRBV7-2 | CASSQIAGSQETQYF
TRBV18 | CASSTGNQPQHF
TRBV6-5 | CASSYRGGGVYNEQFF
TRBV7-6 | CASSFGTPPTNEKLFF
TRBV28 | CASSQETQYF
TRBV11-3 | CASSRRDSTDTQYF
TRBV7-8 | CASSRLAHYEQYF
TRBV28 | CASSQLGPGGRNTEAFF
TRBV5-8 | CASSFSRRGNYGYTF
TRBV5-1 | CASSLVASRQVDGGANVLTF
TRBV2 | CAQTSLSGSTDTQYF
TRBV6-1 | CASRGDRGKGSPLHF
TRBV30 | CAWGHSGNTIYF
TRBV28 | CASSRDRDWETQYF
TRBV19 | CASRGTSGSGSYNEQFF